This TCR beta chain is drawn from a study of Ad26.COV2.S vaccination and SARS-CoV-2 variants. Study-level information: Ad26.COV2.S was injected intramuscularly once or twice, 56 days apart.

Generated by immunoSEQ multiplex PCR, the TCRdb table keeps only in-frame clones and is missing some. The sample lists 300,000 to 500,000 clones, 70% to 90% occurring once. V was shortened by 0 bases and J by 11 bases, with 20 bases between the two germline ends. Per germline, CDR1 LGHDT and CDR2 YNNKEL (reference sequence). This CDR3 is 15 amino acids long. Treatment here: around 19 received Ad26.COV2.S at low or high dose, single or two shots; 5 received placebo; per-sample allocation not given. Sampling happened 63 days after the first vaccine or placebo injection. Specimen: peripheral blood, collected in a trial of Ad26.COV2.S vaccine versus placebo. This chain connects TRBV3-1 (or the pseudogene TRBV3-2) to TRBJ2-7; the D is unclear. This TCR was recovered from a person between 18 and 60 years old who received the Ad26.COV2.S COVID-19 vaccine or a placebo. This CDR3 reads CASSQEIEQARVEYF. The CDR3 nucleotides are TGTGCCAGCAGCCAAGAGATCGAGCAGGCACGAGTGGAGTACTTC.